These 20 T cell receptor beta chains were sequenced from one sample in a study of cytomegalovirus exposure and HLA in healthy donors. Assay used: immunoSEQ multiplex PCR; TCRdb lists only in-frame clones, some missing. The table records 150,000 to 200,000 clones, around 80% of them present only once. Sample: PBMCs. The source of these receptors is a woman in her twenties or thirties in good health and CMV-seronegative.

This chain joins TRBV20-1 and TRBJ2-5; no reliable D call. The V and J ends lost 6 bases and 5 bases respectively, with 10 bases between them. This CDR3 contains 11 residues. Germline values: CDR1 DFQATT, CDR2 SNEGSKA (reference sequence). The chain's CDR3 is CSALAGETQYF. The CDR3 region has the DNA TGCAGTGCCCTCGCCGGGGAGACCCAGTACTTC.

This CDR3 is CASSLGRAYEQYF. The CDR3 DNA follows: TGTGCCAGCAGCTTGGGACGGGCCTACGAGCAGTACTTC. The chain has TRBV5-6 and TRBJ2-7; D is undetermined. The CDR3 is 13 residues long. V gave up 0 bases and J gave up 2 bases, with 6 bases separating them. Germline lookup yields CDR1 SGHDT and CDR2 YYEEEE.

The chain carries TRBV5-1 and TRBJ1-1, with TRBD1 identical over 10 bases. The CDR3 totals 15 residues. Per the germline V gene, CDR1 is SGHRS and CDR2 is YFSETQ. V dropped 4 bases and J dropped 4; count of bases not matched to a gene: 7. The DNA for the CDR3 is TGCGCCAGCAGCACCTGGACAGGGGGAGGCACTGAAGCTTTCTTT. Translation: CASSTWTGGGTEAFF.

V gene TRBV19 combines with J gene TRBJ1-1; D ambiguous. The germline V and J ends were trimmed by 2 bases and 2 bases, with 3 bases remaining between them. From germline, CDR1 is LNHDA and CDR2 SQIVND (reference sequence). The CDR3 has 12 amino acids. The CDR3 DNA sequence: TGTGCCAGTAGTATAACAAACACTGAAGCTTTCTTT. Its protein product is CASSITNTEAFF. The complete variable domain, with remaining parts taken from reference TRBV19 and TRBJ1-1, reads DGGITQSPKYLFRKEGQNVTLSCEQNLNHDAMYWYRQDPGQGLRLIYYSQIVNDFQKGDIAEGYSVSREKKESFPLTVTSAQKNPTAFYLCASSITNTEAFFGQGTRLTVV.

V gene TRBV7-9 combines with J gene TRBJ1-4; TRBD1 agrees at 7 bases. Looked up from germline, CDR1 is SEHNR and CDR2 is FQNEAQ (reference sequence). The junction had 6 bases not matched to a gene; V was cut back by 0 bases and J by 5 bases. The CDR3 is 16 residues long. The CDR3: CASSLATGYRNEKLFF. Written as DNA, the CDR3 is TGTGCCAGCAGCTTAGCGACAGGGTATAGGAATGAAAAACTGTTTTTT.

This clone was seen a single time. The genes are TRBV29-1 and TRBJ2-5; perhaps TRBD1 as D (5 bases). The length of the CDR3 is 15 residues. The ends were cut back, 1 base at V and 6 bases at J, with 18 bases in the middle. CDR1 is SQVTM and CDR2 is ANQGSEA in the germline V gene. CDR3 in amino acids: CSVEAGLGAVKTQYF. The CDR3 DNA follows: TGCAGCGTTGAAGCTGGGCTAGGGGCCGTAAAGACCCAGTACTTC.

The V call is TRBV28, the J call TRBJ1-4, with a weak D call TRBD1 (6 bases). The CDR3 extends over 15 amino acids. The germline V and J ends were trimmed by 8 bases and 3 bases, with 16 bases remaining between them. Germline CDR1 and CDR2: MDHEN and SYDVKM. CDR3 DNA sequence: TGTGCCAGCCGGCAGGGGAGGGGTTCTAATGAAAAACTGTTTTTT. Its protein is CASRQGRGSNEKLFF.

The count of this clone is one. The chain recombines TRBV29-1 with TRBJ1-2; D is unclear. In germline, CDR1 is SQVTM, CDR2 ANQGSEA. V was cut by 3 bases and J by 3 bases, with 17 bases left in between. CDR3 length: 15 amino acids. The CDR3 region is CSVDRGRDLDYGYTF. The DNA for the CDR3 is TGCAGCGTTGATCGGGGAAGAGACTTGGACTATGGCTACACCTTC.

On this clone itself: Other DNA sequences of this sample code for an identical CDR3. V gene TRBV6-6 combines with J gene TRBJ1-5; D is ambiguous. The CDR3 totals 15 residues. Per the germline V gene, CDR1 is MNHNY and CDR2 is SVGAGI (reference sequence). V gave up 0 bases and J gave up 2 bases, with 8 bases separating them. The CDR3 spells CASSYSGGGNQPQHF. CDR3 DNA sequence: TGTGCCAGCAGTTACTCTGGCGGGGGCAATCAGCCCCAGCATTTT.

This clone was picked up one time. The V call is TRBV6-4, the J call TRBJ1-1; D uncertain. This CDR3 is 14 amino acids long. V was pared by 2 bases and J by 3 bases, with 10 bases between. The germline CDR1 and CDR2 sequences are MRHNA and SNTAGT. The CDR3 protein is CASSDLVRDTEAFF. Written as DNA, the CDR3 is TGTGCCAGCAGTGACCTCGTGCGCGACACTGAAGCTTTCTTT.

The chain combines TRBV5-1 with TRBJ1-1; D is unresolved. CDR1 and CDR2 (germline): SGHRS, YFSETQ. This CDR3 contains 15 residues. Deletions cut 4 bases from V and 2 bases from J, with 15 bases between. DNA of the CDR3: TGCGCCAGCAGCCCTTGGGCGGGGATTAACACTGAAGCTTTCTTT. It is translated as CASSPWAGINTEAFF.

J is TRBJ2-7 and V is TRBV30, with TRBD2 matching 7 bases. Trimming took 1 base from V and 2 from J; bases not matched to a gene: 5. Germline loops: CDR1 GTSNPN, CDR2 SVGIG (reference sequence). The CDR3 has 14 residues. As DNA, the CDR3 is TGTGCCTGGAGTGGGGCGGGAGCTACCTACGAGCAGTACTTC. Translating it yields CAWSGAGATYEQYF.

This clone has more than one count but fewer than ten. The chain uses TRBV2 and TRBJ1-2; perhaps TRBD1 as D (6 bases). With 7 bases removed from V and 5 bases from J, the gap between germline ends came to 14 bases. This CDR3 region has 13 residues. In germline, CDR1 is SNHLY, CDR2 FYNNEI. The CDR3 DNA reads TGTGCCAGCATCCGACAGGCGTTGTATGGCTACACCTTC. As protein: CASIRQALYGYTF. Based on the CDR3 plus reference TRBV2 and TRBJ1-2, the full variable domain is EPEVTQTPSHQVTQMGQEVILRCVPISNHLYFYWYRQILGQKVEFLVSFYNNEISEKSEIFDDQFSVERPDGSNFTLKIRSTKLEDSAMYFCASIRQALYGYTFGSGTRLTVV.

The chain links TRBV18 to TRBJ1-3; no reliable D call. The V gene's germline CDR1 is KGHSH and CDR2 LQKENI. The CDR3 runs 15 residues. V was pared by 0 bases and J by 0 bases, with 6 bases between. The CDR3 region is CASSPPESSGNTIYF. The CDR3 nucleotides read TGTGCCAGCTCACCACCCGAGAGCTCTGGAAACACCATATATTTT.

CDR3 residues: CASSLGGDNQPQHF. CDR3 DNA: TGTGCCAGCAGTTTAGGCGGGGATAATCAGCCCCAGCATTTT. This chain links TRBV28 with TRBJ1-5; D remains ambiguous. The ends were cut back, 2 bases at V and 4 bases at J, with 9 bases in the middle. The CDR3 is 14 residues long. Germline CDR1 MDHEN, CDR2 SYDVKM.

V and J are TRBV6-1 and TRBJ2-5, with D possibly being TRBD1 (8 bases). The CDR3 has 16 residues. The V end lost 4 bases, the J end lost 3 bases, and 18 bases lay between the germline ends. Per the germline V gene, CDR1 is MNHNS and CDR2 is SASEGT. CDR3 residues: CASSVLRTGREETQYF. In nucleotides, the CDR3 is TGTGCCAGCAGTGTCTTACGGACAGGGAGGGAAGAGACCCAGTACTTC.

This chain links TRBV6-1 with TRBJ1-3; tentatively, D is TRBD1 (5 bases). The germline gives CDR1 MNHNS, CDR2 SASEGT. V was trimmed by 6 bases and J by 4 bases, leaving 13 bases between them. The CDR3 is made up of 14 amino acids. CDR3 sequence: CASRPGGEGNTIYF. For the CDR3, the DNA is TGTGCCAGCAGACCCGGGGGGGAAGGAAACACCATATATTTT.

The rearrangement uses TRBV11-2 and TRBJ2-1, with D perhaps matching TRBD2 (6 bases). The CDR3 covers 13 residues. V was cut by 0 bases and J by 14 bases, with 14 bases left in between. Germline lookup yields CDR1 SGHAT and CDR2 FQNNGV. The CDR3: CASSLDTVGGEFF. The CDR3 nucleotides are TGTGCCAGCAGCTTAGATACGGTGGGGGGAGAGTTCTTC.

Details on this clone: Other DNA sequences of this sample code for an identical CDR3. V usage is TRBV2 and J usage is TRBJ1-5; D remains ambiguous. V was cut by 4 bases and J by 4 bases, with 8 bases left in between. The CDR3 extends over 13 amino acids. Germline V gene lookup returns CDR1 SNHLY and CDR2 FYNNEI. The CDR3 bases are TGTGCCAGCAGTGGCACAGAGAATCAGCCCCAGCATTTT. Its translation is CASSGTENQPQHF.

The rearrangement links TRBV10-3 to TRBJ2-2, with 14 bases that match TRBD2. V lost 7 bases and J lost 3; bases outside the gene matches: 7. Per the germline V gene, CDR1 is ENHRY and CDR2 is SYGVKD. The CDR3 length is 17 residues. The CDR3 nucleotides read TGTGCCATCAAGGGGACTAGCGGGAGTGGGGACACCGGGGAGCTGTTTTTT. Translated: CAIKGTSGSGDTGELFF.